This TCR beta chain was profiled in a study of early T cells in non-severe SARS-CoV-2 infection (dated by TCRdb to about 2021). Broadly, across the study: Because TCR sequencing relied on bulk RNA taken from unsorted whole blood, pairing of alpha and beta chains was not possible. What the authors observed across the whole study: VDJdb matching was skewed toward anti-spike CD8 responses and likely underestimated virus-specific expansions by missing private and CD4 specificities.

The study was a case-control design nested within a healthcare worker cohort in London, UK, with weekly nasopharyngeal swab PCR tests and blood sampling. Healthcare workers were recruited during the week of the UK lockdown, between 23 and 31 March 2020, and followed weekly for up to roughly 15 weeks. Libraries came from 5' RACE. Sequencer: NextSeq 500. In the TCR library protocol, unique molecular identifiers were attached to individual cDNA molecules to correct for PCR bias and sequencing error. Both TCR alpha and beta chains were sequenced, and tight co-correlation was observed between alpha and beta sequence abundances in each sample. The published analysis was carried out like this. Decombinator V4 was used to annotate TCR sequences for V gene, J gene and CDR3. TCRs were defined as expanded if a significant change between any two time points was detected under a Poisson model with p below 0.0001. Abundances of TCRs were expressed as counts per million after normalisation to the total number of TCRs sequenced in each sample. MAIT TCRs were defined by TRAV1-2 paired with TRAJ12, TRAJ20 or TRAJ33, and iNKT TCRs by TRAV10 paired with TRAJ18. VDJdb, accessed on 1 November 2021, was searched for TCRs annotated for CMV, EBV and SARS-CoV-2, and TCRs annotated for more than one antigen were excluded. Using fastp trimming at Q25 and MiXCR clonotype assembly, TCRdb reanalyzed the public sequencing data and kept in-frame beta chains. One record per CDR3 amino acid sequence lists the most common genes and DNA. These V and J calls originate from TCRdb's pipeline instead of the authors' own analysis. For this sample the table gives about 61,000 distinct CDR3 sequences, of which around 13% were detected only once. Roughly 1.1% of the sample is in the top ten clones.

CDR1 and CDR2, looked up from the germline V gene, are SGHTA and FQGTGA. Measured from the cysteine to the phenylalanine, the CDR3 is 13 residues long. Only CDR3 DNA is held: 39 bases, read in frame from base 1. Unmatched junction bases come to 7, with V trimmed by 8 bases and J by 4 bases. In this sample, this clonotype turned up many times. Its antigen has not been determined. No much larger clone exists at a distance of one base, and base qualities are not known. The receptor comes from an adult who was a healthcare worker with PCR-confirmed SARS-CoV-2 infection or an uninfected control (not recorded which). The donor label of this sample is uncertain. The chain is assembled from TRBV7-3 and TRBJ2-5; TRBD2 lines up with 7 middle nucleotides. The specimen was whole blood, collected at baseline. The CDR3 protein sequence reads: CASSGVAGETQYF. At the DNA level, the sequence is TGTGCCAGCTCCGGGGTAGCGGGAGAGACCCAGTACTTC.